The 4 T cell receptor beta chains below come from one sample, sequenced in a study of T cells after yellow fever vaccination (dated by TCRdb to between 2018 and 2021). The intended sense of this specimen's treatment or condition label: live attenuated yellow fever vaccine strain. The library was prepared using 5' RACE. The instrument given in TCRdb is Illumina HiSeq 2500. Through fastp at Q25 and MiXCR, TCRdb rebuilt clones from the public reads, retaining in-frame beta chains. Identical CDR3 protein sequences are pooled into one entry, listed with their most common genes and DNA. Counted in this sample were approximately 110,000 distinct CDR3 sequences; around 8.6% of them appeared once. Together, the top ten hold about 25% of the sample. This specimen consisted of CD8+ T cells sorted from PBMCs, obtained 45 days after the yellow fever booster vaccination. The source is a man aged 25 to 40 who received the YFV17D yellow fever vaccine.

V and J are TRBV9 and TRBJ2-7, with a possible D match to TRBD1 (5 bases). CDR3 length equals 15 residues. Trimming removed 0 bases at V and 4 bases at J, with 14 bases between. From germline, CDR1 is SGDLS and CDR2 YYNGEE. CDR3 residues: CASSVVDSRVYEQYF. CDR3 in DNA: TGTGCCAGCAGCGTAGTTGACAGTAGAGTATACGAGCAGTACTTC.

The CDR3 coding sequence is TGTGCCAGCAGCTGGACAGGGAAAGATGAGCAGTTCTTC. This encodes CASSWTGKDEQFF. This rearrangement joins TRBV7-9 to TRBJ2-1; 8 bases map to TRBD1. The CDR3 totals 13 residues. The V segment lost 4 bases and the J segment 8 bases; nucleotides outside the gene matches: 4. Per germline, CDR1 SEHNR and CDR2 FQNEAQ (reference sequence).

This clonotype appeared many times. The chain has TRBV6-1 and TRBJ2-7; D gene uncertain. The germline gives CDR1 MNHNS, CDR2 SASEGT. Between the trimmed V and J ends, which lost 0 bases and 3 bases, there was a span of 9 bases. The CDR3 runs 14 residues. CDR3 sequence reads: CASSEAVGIYEQYF. The CDR3 DNA reads TGTGCCAGCAGTGAAGCGGTGGGCATCTACGAGCAGTACTTC.

This clonotype was detected a few times. This rearrangement joins TRBV4-3 to TRBJ2-2, with 10 bases aligning to TRBD2. This CDR3 contains 17 residues. CDR1 and CDR2 (germline): LGHNA, YSLEER. Trimming removed 0 bases from V and 6 bases from J; junction bases left unmatched: 7. This chain's CDR3 is CASSQEYPSGSSGELFF. The CDR3 nucleotides are TGCGCCAGCAGCCAAGAATACCCTAGCGGGAGTTCCGGGGAGCTGTTTTTT.